This T cell receptor beta chain came from a study of cytomegalovirus exposure and HLA in healthy donors. The CDR3 totals 10 residues. V was clipped by 5 bases and J by 5 bases, with 6 bases between them. Germline assignment: CDR1 DFQATT and CDR2 SNEGSKA (reference sequence). This PCR relied on a set of 60 Vbeta primers and 13 Jbeta primers. Profiled with immunoSEQ multiplex PCR; TCRdb holds only in-frame clones, not every one. The data contain nearly 110,000 clones, 65% to 80% of them singletons. The sequenced sample was PBMCs. The source is a man aged 60 to 69 in good health and CMV-seronegative. The chain is built from TRBV20-1 and TRBJ1-1; a weak D match, TRBD1 (6 bases). CDR3 nucleotide sequence: TGCAGTGCTGGACAGACTGAAGCTTTCTTT. Encoded protein: CSAGQTEAFF.